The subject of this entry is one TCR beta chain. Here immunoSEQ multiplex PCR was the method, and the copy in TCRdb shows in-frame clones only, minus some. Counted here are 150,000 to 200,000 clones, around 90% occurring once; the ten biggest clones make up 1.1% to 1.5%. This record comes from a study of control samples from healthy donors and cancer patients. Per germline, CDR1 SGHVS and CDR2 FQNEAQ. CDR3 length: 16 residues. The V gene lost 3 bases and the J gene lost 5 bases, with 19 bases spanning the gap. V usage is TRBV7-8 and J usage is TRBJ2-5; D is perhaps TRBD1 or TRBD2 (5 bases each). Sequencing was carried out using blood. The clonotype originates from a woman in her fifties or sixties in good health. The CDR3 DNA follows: TGTGCCAGCAGCTTGTTTGGGGCCCTCGAGGGGGAGACCCAGTACTTC. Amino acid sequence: CASSLFGALEGETQYF.